The present entry profiles one T cell receptor beta chain with its context. The data originate from a study of blood T cell repertoires in COVID-19. The overall study: Nucleic acid was either cDNA or gDNA, and it came from T cells, B-cell-depleted T cells, or PBMCs.

CDR1 is WSHSY and CDR2 is SAAADI in the germline V gene. The CDR3 has 16 amino acids. Trimming left V 7 bases short and J 1 base short, with 17 bases between. Authors' methods: Reference gene primer amplification yielded estimated nucleated cell counts. Produced via immunoSEQ multiplex PCR; TCRdb's table is partial and in-frame only. V, J and clone size derive from that table, while D and trimming were established from the DNA sequence. There are about 240,000 clones in the sample; about nine tenths occur only once, and around 7.8% lies in the top ten. The clonotype originates from a man in his sixties who had recovered from COVID-19. The chain links TRBV10-2 to TRBJ2-1; D may be TRBD2 (7 bases). Sequenced sample: peripheral blood. CDR3 region: CASIAGGAVSYNEQFF. CDR3 DNA: TGCGCCAGCATTGCTGGGGGGGCGGTGTCCTACAATGAGCAGTTCTTC.